This passage covers 22 T cell receptor beta chains from one sample sequenced in a study of blood T cell repertoires in COVID-19. Produced via immunoSEQ multiplex PCR; TCRdb's table is partial and in-frame only. The sample yields just over 150,000 clones, roughly 90% seen once. Sequenced sample: peripheral blood. The origin of the receptors is a man aged 25-45 years with COVID-19, enrolled during active disease.

The rearrangement joins TRBV6-5 to TRBJ1-1; 7 positions match TRBD1. Germline V CDR1 and CDR2: MNHEY, SVGAGI. Trimming removed 6 bases from V and 0 bases from J; junction bases left unmatched: 7. The length of the CDR3 is 15 residues. CDR3 bases: TGTGCCAGCAGGTGGAGCAGGGGGATGAACACTGAAGCTTTCTTT. It codes for CASRWSRGMNTEAFF.

This chain connects TRBV6-6 to TRBJ2-7, with 7 bases matching TRBD1. CDR1 MNHNY and CDR2 SVGAGI come from the germline V gene (reference sequence). V was clipped by 6 bases and J by 2 bases; unmatched bases: 10. The CDR3 loop spans 15 amino acids. CDR3 DNA sequence: TGTGCCAGCAGCCCCGACAGGGCATCAGCCTACGAGCAGTACTTC. It is translated as CASSPDRASAYEQYF.

V and J are TRBV7-6 and TRBJ2-3, with TRBD1 matching 7 bases. Germline V CDR1 and CDR2: SGHVS, FNYEAQ. With 1 base clipped from V and 0 bases from J, the junction kept 4 bases outside the gene matches. The CDR3 has 16 amino acids. This chain's CDR3 is CASSLGDRSSTDTQYF. The CDR3, as DNA: TGTGCCAGCAGCTTAGGGGACAGATCTAGCACAGATACGCAGTATTTT.

The chain employs TRBV28 and TRBJ1-5; D ambiguous. Looked up from germline, CDR1 is MDHEN and CDR2 is SYDVKM. The CDR3 extends over 13 amino acids. V lost 6 bases and J lost 3, with 9 bases in between. CDR3 coding DNA: TGTGCCAGCAGCCGACTGGACAATCAGCCCCAGCATTTT. Translation gives CASSRLDNQPQHF.

The rearrangement joins TRBV9 to TRBJ1-1; D unresolved. CDR1 and CDR2 (germline): SGDLS, YYNGEE. The CDR3 loop spans 14 amino acids. V lost 0 bases to trimming and J lost 6 bases, with 12 bases between them. CDR3 sequence (DNA): TGTGCCAGCAGCGTAGGGGCCCTCGCCCCTGAAGCTTTCTTT. It specifies CASSVGALAPEAFF.

The V call is TRBV9, the J call TRBJ2-3, with TRBD1 matching 8 bases. Germline V lookup: CDR1 SGDLS, CDR2 YYNGEE. The CDR3 has 16 amino acids. The V and J ends lost 0 bases and 2 bases, in that order; junction bases with no gene match: 5. The CDR3 here is CASSVGRQGPTDTQYF. The CDR3 DNA reads as TGTGCCAGCAGCGTAGGTAGACAGGGGCCCACAGATACGCAGTATTTT.

This clone was recorded once. The CDR3 DNA is TGTGCCAGCAGTCCGGCCCCCCGGGCGGGAGGCCAAGAGACCCAGTACTTC. This encodes CASSPAPRAGGQETQYF. V gene TRBV3-1 (or the pseudogene TRBV3-2) combines with J gene TRBJ2-5, with 8 bases lining up with TRBD2. Germline V gene data show CDR1 as LGHDT and CDR2 as YNNKEL (reference sequence). J lost 1 base, V lost 6 bases, and 13 bases had no gene match. The CDR3 has 17 amino acids.

V and J are TRBV24-1 and TRBJ2-3, with D maybe TRBD1 (5 bases). The germline CDR1 and CDR2 sequences are KGHDR and SFDVKD. This CDR3 has 16 amino acids. The germline V and J ends were trimmed by 3 bases and 3 bases, with 15 bases remaining between them. CDR3 DNA: TGTGCCACCAGTGATAGGGTGGCAGGGTCTACAGATACGCAGTATTTT. Amino acids: CATSDRVAGSTDTQYF.

The rearrangement uses TRBV4-1 and TRBJ1-2; 7 nucleotides agree with TRBD1. J was trimmed by 6 bases and V by 0 bases; bases with no gene match: 4. Germline loops: CDR1 MGHRA, CDR2 YSYEKL. The CDR3 runs to 14 residues. The CDR3 nucleotides are TGCGCCAGCAGCCAAGATCACAGGGGTGATGGCTACACCTTC. Translation: CASSQDHRGDGYTF.

This clone was detected only once. The rearrangement links TRBV7-2 to TRBJ2-7, with 8 nucleotides matching TRBD2. Germline loops: CDR1 SGHTA, CDR2 FQGNSA. The CDR3 is 18 amino acids. V gave up 5 bases and J gave up 0 bases; unmatched junction bases: 15. DNA for the CDR3: TGTGCCAGCAGCCGGCGACGGGGGGGAGCTAGGAGCTCCTACGAGCAGTACTTC. Residues: CASSRRRGGARSSYEQYF.

This chain connects TRBV7-3 to TRBJ1-2; the D gene is possibly TRBD1 (6 bases). Germline V CDR1 and CDR2: SGHTA, FQGTGA. V dropped 5 bases and J dropped 3 bases, with 16 bases sitting between them. The CDR3 length is 15 residues. CDR3: CASSPSRTAYYGYTF. The CDR3, as DNA: TGTGCCAGCAGCCCAAGCAGGACAGCCTACTATGGCTACACCTTC.

The gene calls are TRBV27 and TRBJ2-1, with 10 bases identical to TRBD1. There are 15 residues in the CDR3. The V gene end was trimmed by 7 bases and the J gene end by 7 bases; junction bases not matched to a gene: 10. The V gene's germline CDR1 is MNHEY and CDR2 SMNVEV (reference sequence). CDR3 region: CASTLGTGALNEQFF. CDR3 DNA sequence: TGTGCCAGCACCCTCGGGACAGGGGCCTTAAATGAGCAGTTCTTC.

The chain combines TRBV7-8 with TRBJ2-7, with TRBD2 as a possible D gene (6 bases). V was pared by 1 base and J by 0 bases, with 13 bases between. The CDR3 length is 16 residues. From germline, CDR1 is SGHVS and CDR2 FQNEAQ. As DNA, the CDR3 is TGTGCCAGCAGCTTAGAGGCTAGCGTGAGCTCCTACGAGCAGTACTTC. Its protein product is CASSLEASVSSYEQYF. Combining the CDR3 with reference TRBV7-8 and TRBJ2-7 gives the whole variable domain GAGVSQSPRYKVAKRGQDVALRCDPISGHVSLFWYQQALGQGPEFLTYFQNEAQLDKSGLPSDRFFAERPEGSVSTLKIQRTQQEDSAVYLCASSLEASVSSYEQYFGPGTRLTVT.

This chain links TRBV4-3 with TRBJ2-7, with D hard to call. The V gene lost 0 bases and the J gene lost 0 bases, with 15 bases spanning the gap. CDR1 and CDR2 from the germline V gene are LGHNA and YSLEER. The CDR3 loop spans 17 amino acids. The CDR3 loop reads CASSQDLRTASSYEQYF. CDR3 bases: TGCGCCAGCAGCCAAGATTTAAGAACTGCCTCCTCCTACGAGCAGTACTTC.

The J gene is TRBJ1-2, the V gene TRBV30; 7 nucleotides align to TRBD1. Germline loops: CDR1 GTSNPN, CDR2 SVGIG (reference sequence). This CDR3 has 13 amino acids. The trim removed 3 bases at V and 8 bases at J, leaving 9 bases unmatched. This CDR3 reads CAWRRQGVLGYTF. The DNA for the CDR3 is TGTGCCTGGAGGAGGCAGGGGGTCTTGGGCTACACCTTC.

J is TRBJ2-5 and V is TRBV9; D call uncertain. Germline V gene sequence: CDR1 SGDLS, CDR2 YYNGEE. CDR3 size: 13 residues. V lost 1 base and J 5 bases, leaving 9 bases between the germline ends. As DNA, the CDR3 is TGTGCCAGCAGCGTACTGAGTTCGGAGACCCAGTACTTC. It specifies CASSVLSSETQYF.

This clone has only one observation. This chain uses TRBV4-1 with TRBJ1-6, with 7 bases that match TRBD1. CDR3 length: 17 residues. Per the germline V gene, CDR1 is MGHRA and CDR2 is YSYEKL. Germline trimming cut 0 bases from V and 5 bases from J; bases unmatched to any gene: 7. CDR3 loop: CASSQEPLGQNNSPLHF. In nucleotides, the CDR3 is TGCGCCAGCAGCCAAGAACCGTTGGGACAGAATAATTCACCCCTCCACTTT.

The chain links TRBV19 to TRBJ2-7; 9 bases agree with TRBD2. The trim removed 5 bases at V and 3 bases at J, leaving 8 bases unmatched. Germline CDR1 is LNHDA and CDR2 is SQIVND (reference sequence). CDR3 length: 15 amino acids. The CDR3 region is CASSHGGLAYYEQYF. DNA for the CDR3: TGTGCCAGTAGTCATGGGGGACTAGCTTACTACGAGCAGTACTTC.

This clone was counted once. The chain links TRBV3-1 (or the pseudogene TRBV3-2) to TRBJ2-5; 10 positions agree with TRBD2. V trimming: 4 bases; J trimming: 4 bases; junction bases outside the gene matches: 3. The CDR3 sequence is 14 residues long. Germline V gene sequence: CDR1 LGHDT, CDR2 YNNKEL (reference sequence). The chain's CDR3 is CASSRGLAAETQYF. CDR3 sequence (DNA): TGTGCCAGCAGCCGTGGACTAGCGGCAGAGACCCAGTACTTC.

The chain recombines TRBV12-2 with TRBJ2-1; TRBD1, the D gene given by the table, was not confirmed from the DNA. TRBV12-2 corresponds to a pseudogene. CDR3 size: 15 residues. The CDR3 bases are TGTGCAAGTCGCGCCGTTTGGACAGGGATCAATGAGCAGTTCTTC. Translation gives CASRAVWTGINEQFF.

The rearrangement links TRBV6-6 to TRBJ2-1; no firm D call. This CDR3 contains 16 residues. Looked up from germline, CDR1 is MNHNY and CDR2 is SVGAGI (reference sequence). Trimming left V 7 bases short and J 5 bases short, with 21 bases between. CDR3 in amino acids: CASIDFPRVLNNEQFF. The CDR3 DNA reads as TGTGCCAGCATAGACTTCCCTCGGGTACTTAACAATGAGCAGTTCTTC.

The chain employs TRBV6-4 and TRBJ2-7; 10 bases align to TRBD1. J was trimmed by 4 bases and V by 9 bases; bases with no gene match: 3. Germline V gives CDR1 MRHNA, CDR2 SNTAGT. The CDR3 consists of 12 residues. The chain's CDR3 is CARGQGLYEQYF. DNA for the CDR3: TGTGCCAGGGGACAGGGGCTTTACGAGCAGTACTTC.